Below, one T cell receptor (beta chain) is given with its context. This sample is part of a study of blood T cell repertoires in COVID-19. As for the study in general: Spain, Italy and the United States supplied samples that represented acute and convalescent COVID-19.

Original handling: Using reference gene primer amplification, nucleated cell counts were estimated. Clones were sequenced by immunoSEQ multiplex PCR, and TCRdb holds only the in-frame ones, with some missing. V and J calls and clone size are given by that table; D and trimming were obtained from the DNA. The repertoire holds 200,000 to 300,000 clones, with about 83% as singletons. This CDR3 has 16 amino acids. J was trimmed by 5 bases and V by 2 bases; bases with no gene match: 9. Germline CDR1 reads MNHNS; CDR2 reads SASEGT. This TCR came from a human donor in a cohort sampled during active COVID-19. The sequenced sample was peripheral blood. The chain is built from TRBV6-1 and TRBJ1-2, with 9 bases fitting TRBD1. CDR3 DNA sequence: TGTGCCAGCAGTGAAAAAACAGGGGGCGTAGGGTATGGCTACACCTTC. Translating gives CASSEKTGGVGYGYTF.